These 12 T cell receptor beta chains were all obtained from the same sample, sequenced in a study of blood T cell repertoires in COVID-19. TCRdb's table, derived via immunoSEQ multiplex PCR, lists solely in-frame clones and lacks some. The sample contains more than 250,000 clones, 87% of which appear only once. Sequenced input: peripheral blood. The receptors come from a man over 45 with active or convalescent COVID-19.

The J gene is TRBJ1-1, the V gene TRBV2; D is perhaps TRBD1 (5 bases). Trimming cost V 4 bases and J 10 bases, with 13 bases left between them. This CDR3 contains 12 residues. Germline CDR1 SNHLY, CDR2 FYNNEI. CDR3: CASSGGEASAFF. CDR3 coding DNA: TGTGCCAGCAGTGGGGGGGAAGCTTCAGCTTTCTTT. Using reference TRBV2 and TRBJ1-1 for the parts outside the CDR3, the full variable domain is EPEVTQTPSHQVTQMGQEVILRCVPISNHLYFYWYRQILGQKVEFLVSFYNNEISEKSEIFDDQFSVERPDGSNFTLKIRSTKLEDSAMYFCASSGGEASAFFGQGTRLTVV.

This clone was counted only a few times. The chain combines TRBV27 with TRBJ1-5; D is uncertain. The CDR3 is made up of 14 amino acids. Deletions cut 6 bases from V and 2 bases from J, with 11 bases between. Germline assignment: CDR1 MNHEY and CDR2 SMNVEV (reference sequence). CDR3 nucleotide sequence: TGTGCCAGCAGCCGAGGTGAAGGCAATCAGCCCCAGCATTTT. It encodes CASSRGEGNQPQHF.

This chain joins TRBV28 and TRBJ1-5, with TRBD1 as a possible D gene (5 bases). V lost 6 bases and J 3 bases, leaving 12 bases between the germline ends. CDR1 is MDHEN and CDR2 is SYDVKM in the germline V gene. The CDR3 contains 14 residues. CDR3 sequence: CASRGGTDNQPQHF. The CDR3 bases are TGTGCCAGCAGAGGAGGGACGGACAATCAGCCCCAGCATTTT.

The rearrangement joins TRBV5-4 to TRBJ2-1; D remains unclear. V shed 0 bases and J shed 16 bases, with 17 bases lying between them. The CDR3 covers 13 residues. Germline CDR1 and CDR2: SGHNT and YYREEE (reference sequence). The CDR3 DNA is TGTGCCAGCAGCTTGGATAGCCCTCGGGTAGCATTCTTC. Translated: CASSLDSPRVAFF. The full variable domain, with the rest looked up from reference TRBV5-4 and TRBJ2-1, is ETGVTQSPTHLIKTRGQQVTLRCSSQSGHNTVSWYQQALGQGPQFIFQYYREEENGRGNFPPRFSGLQFPNYSSELNVNALELDDSALYLCASSLDSPRVAFFGPGTRLTVL.

The CDR3 reads CASSLAGPRVEQYF. The DNA of the CDR3 is TGTGCCAGCAGCTTAGCGGGTCCTCGGGTCGAGCAGTACTTC. V usage is TRBV7-9 and J usage is TRBJ2-7; D remains unclear. This CDR3 has 14 residues. The V and J ends lost 0 bases and 6 bases respectively, with 12 bases between them. Germline V lookup: CDR1 SEHNR, CDR2 FQNEAQ (reference sequence).

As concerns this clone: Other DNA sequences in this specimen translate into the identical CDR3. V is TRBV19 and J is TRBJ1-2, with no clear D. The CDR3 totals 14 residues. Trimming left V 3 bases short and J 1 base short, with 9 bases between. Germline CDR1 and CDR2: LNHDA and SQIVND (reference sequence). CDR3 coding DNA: TGTGCCAGTAGTATGGGCCGGCGTAACTATGGCTACACCTTC. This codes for CASSMGRRNYGYTF.

The CDR3, as DNA: TGTGCCAGCAGCGCAGAATTAGGGGTTGTAGCCAAAAACATTCAGTACTTC. Translation: CASSAELGVVAKNIQYF. This chain links TRBV6-2 or TRBV6-3 with TRBJ2-4, with a weak D call TRBD1 (5 bases). Germline-derived CDR1 and CDR2 are MNHEY and SVGEGT. Trimming left V 6 bases short and J 0 bases short, with 18 bases between. The CDR3 sequence is 17 residues long.

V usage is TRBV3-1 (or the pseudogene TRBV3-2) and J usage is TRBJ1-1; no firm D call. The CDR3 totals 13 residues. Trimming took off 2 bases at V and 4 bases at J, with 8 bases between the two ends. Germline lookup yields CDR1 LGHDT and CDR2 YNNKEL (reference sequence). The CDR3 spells CASSQYGVTEAFF. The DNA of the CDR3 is TGTGCCAGCAGCCAATACGGGGTCACTGAAGCTTTCTTT.

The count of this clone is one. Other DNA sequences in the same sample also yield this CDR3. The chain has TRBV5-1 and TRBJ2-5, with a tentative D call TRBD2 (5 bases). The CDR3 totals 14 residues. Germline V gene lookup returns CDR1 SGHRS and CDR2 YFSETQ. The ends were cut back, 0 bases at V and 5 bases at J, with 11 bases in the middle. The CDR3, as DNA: TGCGCCAGCAGCTTGGGGGCCGGGGTGGAGACCCAGTACTTC. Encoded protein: CASSLGAGVETQYF.

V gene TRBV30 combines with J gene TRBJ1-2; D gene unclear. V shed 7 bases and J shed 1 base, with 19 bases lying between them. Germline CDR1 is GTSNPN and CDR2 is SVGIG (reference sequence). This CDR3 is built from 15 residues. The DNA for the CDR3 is TGTGCCTCCTCCCCCGGTCGGGAGAGTAACTATGGCTACACCTTC. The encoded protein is CASSPGRESNYGYTF.

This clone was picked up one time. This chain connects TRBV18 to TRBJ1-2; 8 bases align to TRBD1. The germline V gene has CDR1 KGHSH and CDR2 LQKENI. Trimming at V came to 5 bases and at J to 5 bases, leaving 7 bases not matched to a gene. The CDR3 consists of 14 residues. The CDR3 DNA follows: TGTGCCAGCTCAAAGACAGGGGATGGGTATGGCTACACCTTC. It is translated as CASSKTGDGYGYTF.

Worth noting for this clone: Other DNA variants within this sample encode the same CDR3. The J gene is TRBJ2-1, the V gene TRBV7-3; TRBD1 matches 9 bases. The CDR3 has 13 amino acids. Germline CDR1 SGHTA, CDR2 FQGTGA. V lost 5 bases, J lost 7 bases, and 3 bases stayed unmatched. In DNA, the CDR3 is TGTGCCAGCAGCCAGACAGGGGGAAATGAGCAGTTCTTC. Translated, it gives CASSQTGGNEQFF.